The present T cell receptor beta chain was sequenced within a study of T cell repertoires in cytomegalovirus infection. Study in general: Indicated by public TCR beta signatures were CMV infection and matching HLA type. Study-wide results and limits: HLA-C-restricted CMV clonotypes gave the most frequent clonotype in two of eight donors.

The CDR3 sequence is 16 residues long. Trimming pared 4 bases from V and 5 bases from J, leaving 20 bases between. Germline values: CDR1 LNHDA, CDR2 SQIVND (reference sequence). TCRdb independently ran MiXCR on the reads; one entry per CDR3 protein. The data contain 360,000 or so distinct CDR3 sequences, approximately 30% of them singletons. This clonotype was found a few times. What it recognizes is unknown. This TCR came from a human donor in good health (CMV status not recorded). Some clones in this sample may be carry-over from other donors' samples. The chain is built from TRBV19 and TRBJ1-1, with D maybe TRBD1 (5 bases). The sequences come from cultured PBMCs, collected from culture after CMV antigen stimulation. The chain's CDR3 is CASSTRFSGVKTEAFF. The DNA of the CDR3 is TGTGCCAGTAGTACCCGTTTCTCGGGGGTTAAAACTGAAGCTTTCTTT. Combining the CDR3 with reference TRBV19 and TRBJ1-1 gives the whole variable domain DGGITQSPKYLFRKEGQNVTLSCEQNLNHDAMYWYRQDPGQGLRLIYYSQIVNDFQKGDIAEGYSVSREKKESFPLTVTSAQKNPTAFYLCASSTRFSGVKTEAFFGQGTRLTVV.